Described below is a single T cell receptor (beta chain) sequence and its context. Germline V gene sequence: CDR1 SGHVS, CDR2 FQNEAQ. The germline V and J ends were trimmed by 1 base and 0 bases, with 12 bases remaining between them. CDR3 size: 16 residues. This sample stems from a study of blood T cell repertoires in COVID-19. Libraries were prepared by immunoSEQ multiplex PCR; TCRdb keeps only in-frame clonotypes and omits some of them. The sample has about 83,000 clones, about 86% seen once. The chain carries TRBV7-8 and TRBJ1-1, with a weak D call TRBD1 (5 bases). The sample consisted of peripheral blood. This clonotype originated in a woman older than 75 in a cohort sampled during active or convalescent COVID-19. The CDR3 coding sequence is TGTGCCAGCAGCTTAGTGGGGGGGGTGGTGAACACTGAAGCTTTCTTT. This sequence encodes CASSLVGGVVNTEAFF.